What follows are 15 T cell receptor beta chains derived from one specimen sequenced in a study of cytomegalovirus exposure and HLA in healthy donors. This PCR relied on a set of 60 Vbeta primers and 13 Jbeta primers. Method: immunoSEQ multiplex PCR; TCRdb's copy keeps in-frame clones and lacks some. This sample has roughly 250,000 clones, with roughly 81% found just once. The sequenced material came from PBMCs. The receptors originated from a woman between 35 and 50 years old in good health and CMV-seropositive.

This chain links TRBV6-5 with TRBJ1-5; 7 bases are a match to TRBD1. Trimming at V came to 7 bases and at J to 7 bases, leaving 7 bases not matched to a gene. Germline V CDR1 and CDR2: MNHEY, SVGAGI. The CDR3 consists of 13 residues. The CDR3 spells CASTRGPGQPQHF. The CDR3 coding sequence is TGTGCCAGCACTAGGGGGCCCGGGCAGCCCCAGCATTTT.

The chain employs TRBV29-1 and TRBJ2-7, with 11 positions matching TRBD1. After removal of 1 base from V and 3 bases from J, the junction contained 2 bases not matched to a gene. The CDR3 is made up of 14 amino acids. Germline V gene sequence: CDR1 SQVTM, CDR2 ANQGSEA. CDR3 DNA: TGCAGCGTTGAAGGGACAGGGGGCGACTACGAGCAGTACTTC. Its translation: CSVEGTGGDYEQYF.

V is TRBV7-6 and J is TRBJ2-3, with no clear D. Trimming removed 0 bases at V and 1 base at J, with 8 bases between. Germline CDR1 and CDR2: SGHVS and FNYEAQ. The CDR3 extends over 15 amino acids. The CDR3 sequence is CASSLAPVGTDTQYF. The CDR3 bases are TGTGCCAGCAGCTTAGCGCCGGTGGGCACAGATACGCAGTATTTT.

This clone was counted a few times. The chain couples TRBV14 to TRBJ2-3, with TRBD2 matching 14 bases. V was clipped by 1 base and J by 8 bases; unmatched bases: 11. The CDR3 contains 18 residues. Germline CDR1 reads SGHDN; CDR2 reads FVKESK. The CDR3 nucleotides read TGTGCCAGCAGCCAAGCGGCGGGGACTAGCGGGAGTAAGAGTACGCAGTATTTT. Translating gives CASSQAAGTSGSKSTQYF.

This clone has only a few counts. The chain combines TRBV5-1 with TRBJ2-7, with TRBD1 identical over 7 bases. Germline CDR1 reads SGHRS; CDR2 reads YFSETQ. The CDR3 has 14 amino acids. Germline trimming cut 4 bases from V and 4 bases from J; bases unmatched to any gene: 8. DNA of the CDR3: TGCGCCAGCAGCACCGGACAGGAGATATACGAGCAGTACTTC. Translated: CASSTGQEIYEQYF.

The V gene is TRBV19, the J gene TRBJ1-4; 7 positions match TRBD1. V lost 9 bases, J lost 8 bases, and 12 bases stayed unmatched. From germline, CDR1 is LNHDA and CDR2 SQIVND (reference sequence). CDR3 length: 14 amino acids. The chain's CDR3 is CASRSGTAGEKLFF. CDR3 nucleotide sequence: TGTGCCAGCCGCTCTGGGACAGCGGGCGAAAAACTGTTTTTT.

V is TRBV25-1 and J is TRBJ2-1; the D gene is possibly TRBD1 (5 bases). V lost 3 bases to trimming and J lost 4 bases, with 10 bases between them. CDR3 length: 14 amino acids. Germline assignment: CDR1 MGHDK and CDR2 SYGVNS. Here the CDR3 DNA reads TGTGCCAGCAGTGATGGCAGGGAATACAATGAGCAGTTCTTC. Its protein is CASSDGREYNEQFF.

V and J are TRBV28 and TRBJ2-2; D unclear. The germline V gene encodes CDR1 MDHEN and CDR2 SYDVKM. V was clipped by 8 bases and J by 1 base, with 8 bases between them. The CDR3 sequence is 13 residues long. CDR3 sequence reads: CASRERNTGELFF. CDR3 coding DNA: TGTGCCAGCCGAGAACGGAACACCGGGGAGCTGTTTTTT.

The V and J genes are TRBV28 and TRBJ2-2; no clear D. Germline V gene data show CDR1 as MDHEN and CDR2 as SYDVKM. The V and J ends lost 7 bases and 2 bases respectively, with 11 bases between them. This CDR3 comprises 14 residues. The CDR3 DNA sequence: TGTGCCAGCAAGGAGAGACTCAACACCGGGGAGCTGTTTTTT. Its protein product is CASKERLNTGELFF.

The chain links TRBV19 to TRBJ2-4; 7 bases match TRBD2. The CDR3 contains 15 residues. CDR1 is LNHDA and CDR2 is SQIVND in the germline V gene (reference sequence). The trim removed 3 bases at V and 9 bases at J, leaving 11 bases unmatched. DNA for the CDR3: TGTGCCAGTAGTATCCCCAGCAGGGAGGGGCGCATTCAGTACTTC. Protein product: CASSIPSREGRIQYF.

The chain combines TRBV2 with TRBJ2-3, with 11 bases aligning to TRBD2. The CDR3 loop spans 16 amino acids. Germline V gene sequence: CDR1 SNHLY, CDR2 FYNNEI. With 6 bases clipped from V and 4 bases from J, the junction kept 9 bases outside the gene matches. In nucleotides, the CDR3 is TGTGCCAGCAGGGAGACTAGCGGGATGAACGCAGATACGCAGTATTTT. As protein: CASRETSGMNADTQYF.

V gene TRBV7-8 combines with J gene TRBJ1-3; D is possibly TRBD1 (5 bases). CDR3 size: 15 residues. Germline CDR1 SGHVS, CDR2 FQNEAQ. V was pared by 0 bases and J by 6 bases, with 12 bases between. As DNA, the CDR3 is TGTGCCAGCAGCTTAGCGCCAGGGCGGCTAAACACCATATATTTT. It is translated as CASSLAPGRLNTIYF.

This clone showed up just once. J is TRBJ1-6 and V is TRBV5-6; D might be TRBD1 (6 bases). The CDR3 totals 15 residues. Germline values: CDR1 SGHDT, CDR2 YYEEEE. V was shortened by 4 bases and J by 2 bases, with 10 bases between the two germline ends. CDR3 coding DNA: TGTGCCAGCAGCCCAGGGGTCACCTATAATTCACCCCTCCACTTT. Its protein product is CASSPGVTYNSPLHF.

Here the CDR3 DNA reads TGTGCCAGCAGCTTGGGACTAGCGGGAGAGACCCAGTACTTC. Translated, it gives CASSLGLAGETQYF. The V and J genes are TRBV7-9 and TRBJ2-5; 12 bases are shared with TRBD2. Germline CDR1 and CDR2: SEHNR and FQNEAQ (reference sequence). J lost 4 bases, V lost 3 bases, and 0 bases had no gene match. The CDR3 spans 14 residues.

The chain links TRBV5-1 to TRBJ1-6, with a weak D call TRBD1 (6 bases). The CDR3 has 16 amino acids. V was clipped by 2 bases and J by 9 bases, with 18 bases between them. The germline V gene has CDR1 SGHRS and CDR2 YFSETQ. The CDR3 DNA reads as TGCGCCAGCAGCTTTACAGGGCCCAAGTTAAGTTCACCCCTCCACTTT. It translates to CASSFTGPKLSSPLHF.